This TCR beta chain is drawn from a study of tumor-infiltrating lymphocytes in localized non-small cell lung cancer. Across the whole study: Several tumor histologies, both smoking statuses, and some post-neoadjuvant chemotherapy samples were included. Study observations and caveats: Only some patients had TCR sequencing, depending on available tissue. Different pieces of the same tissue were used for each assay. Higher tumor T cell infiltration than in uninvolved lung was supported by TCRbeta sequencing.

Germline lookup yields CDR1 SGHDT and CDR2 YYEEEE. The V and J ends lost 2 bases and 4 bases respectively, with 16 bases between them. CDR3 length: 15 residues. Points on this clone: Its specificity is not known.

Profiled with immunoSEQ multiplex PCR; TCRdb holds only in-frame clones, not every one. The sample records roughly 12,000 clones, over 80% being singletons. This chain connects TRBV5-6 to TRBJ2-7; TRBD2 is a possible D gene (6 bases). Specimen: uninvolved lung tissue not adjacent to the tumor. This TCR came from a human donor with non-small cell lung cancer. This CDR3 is CASSFSGTGIYEQYF. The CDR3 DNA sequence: TGTGCCAGCAGCTTTAGTGGGACTGGGATTTACGAGCAGTACTTC.